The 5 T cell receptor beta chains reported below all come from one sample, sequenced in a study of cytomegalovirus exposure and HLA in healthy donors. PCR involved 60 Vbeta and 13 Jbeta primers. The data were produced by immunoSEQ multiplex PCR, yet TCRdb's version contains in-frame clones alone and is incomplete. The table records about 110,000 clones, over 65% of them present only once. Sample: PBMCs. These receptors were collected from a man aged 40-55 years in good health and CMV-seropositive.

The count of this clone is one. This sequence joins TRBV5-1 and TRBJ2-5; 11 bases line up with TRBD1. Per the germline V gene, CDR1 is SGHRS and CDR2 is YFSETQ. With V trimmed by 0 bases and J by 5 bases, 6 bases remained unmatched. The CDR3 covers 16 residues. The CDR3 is CASSLVGQGAGETQYF. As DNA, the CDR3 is TGCGCCAGCAGCTTGGTCGGACAGGGGGCGGGGGAGACCCAGTACTTC.

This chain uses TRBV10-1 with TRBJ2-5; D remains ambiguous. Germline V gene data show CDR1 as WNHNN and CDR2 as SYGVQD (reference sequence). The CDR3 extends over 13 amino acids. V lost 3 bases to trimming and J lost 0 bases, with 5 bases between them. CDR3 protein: CASSDPYQETQYF. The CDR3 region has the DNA TGCGCCAGCAGTGACCCGTACCAAGAGACCCAGTACTTC.

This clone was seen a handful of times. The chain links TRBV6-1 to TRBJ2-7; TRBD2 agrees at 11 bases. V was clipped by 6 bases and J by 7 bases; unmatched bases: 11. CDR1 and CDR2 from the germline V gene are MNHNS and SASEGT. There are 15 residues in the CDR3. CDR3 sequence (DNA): TGTGCCAGCAGCGTAGGGACTAGCGGTCAGTGGGAGCAGTACTTC. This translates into CASSVGTSGQWEQYF.

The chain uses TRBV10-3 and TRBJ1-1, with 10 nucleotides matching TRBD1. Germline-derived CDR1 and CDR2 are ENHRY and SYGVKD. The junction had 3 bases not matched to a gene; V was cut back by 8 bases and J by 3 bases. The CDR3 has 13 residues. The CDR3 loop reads CAIGGQGYTEAFF. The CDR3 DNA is TGTGCCATCGGGGGACAGGGGTACACTGAAGCTTTCTTT.

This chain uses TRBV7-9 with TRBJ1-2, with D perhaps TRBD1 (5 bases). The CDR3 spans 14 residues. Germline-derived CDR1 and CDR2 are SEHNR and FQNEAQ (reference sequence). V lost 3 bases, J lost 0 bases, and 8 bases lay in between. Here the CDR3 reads CASSFRATNYGYTF. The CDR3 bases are TGTGCCAGCAGCTTCAGGGCCACTAACTATGGCTACACCTTC.